The 3 T cell receptor beta chains presented below share a single source sample, sequenced in a study of T cell responses to AZD1222 COVID-19 vaccine. The protocol was immunoSEQ multiplex PCR, while the TCRdb copy is restricted to in-frame clones and leaves out a portion. Of fewer than 180,000 clones in the sample, about 95% are singletons; the top ten hold over 1%. Here the sequenced sample was peripheral blood, taken on day 0 of AZD1222 vaccination. Source of these receptors: an adult in good health.

The rearrangement links TRBV5-8 to TRBJ2-5; possible D gene TRBD2, 5 bases. V lost 2 bases to trimming and J lost 7 bases, with 15 bases between them. Per germline, CDR1 SGHTS and CDR2 YDEGEE. This CDR3 is built from 14 residues. CDR3: CASSFISGGRTQYF. Written as DNA, the CDR3 is TGTGCCAGCAGCTTTATCAGCGGTGGTCGGACCCAGTACTTC.

V usage is TRBV6-2 or TRBV6-3 and J usage is TRBJ2-6; D gene unclear. V was cut by 2 bases and J by 0 bases, with 5 bases left in between. CDR3 length equals 15 residues. Germline V lookup: CDR1 MNHEY, CDR2 SVGEGT. The CDR3 DNA follows: TGTGCCAGCAGTTACGTCGTCTCTGGGGCCAACGTCCTGACTTTC. Residues: CASSYVVSGANVLTF.

Here the CDR3 DNA reads TGTGCCAGCAGCTTAGGGACGCACGAGCAGTACGTC. As protein: CASSLGTHEQYV. The rearrangement joins TRBV7-9 to TRBJ2-7; D ambiguous. The CDR3 is 12 residues long. In germline, CDR1 is SEHNR, CDR2 FQNEAQ (reference sequence). Trimming cost V 1 base and J 5 bases, with 6 bases left between them.